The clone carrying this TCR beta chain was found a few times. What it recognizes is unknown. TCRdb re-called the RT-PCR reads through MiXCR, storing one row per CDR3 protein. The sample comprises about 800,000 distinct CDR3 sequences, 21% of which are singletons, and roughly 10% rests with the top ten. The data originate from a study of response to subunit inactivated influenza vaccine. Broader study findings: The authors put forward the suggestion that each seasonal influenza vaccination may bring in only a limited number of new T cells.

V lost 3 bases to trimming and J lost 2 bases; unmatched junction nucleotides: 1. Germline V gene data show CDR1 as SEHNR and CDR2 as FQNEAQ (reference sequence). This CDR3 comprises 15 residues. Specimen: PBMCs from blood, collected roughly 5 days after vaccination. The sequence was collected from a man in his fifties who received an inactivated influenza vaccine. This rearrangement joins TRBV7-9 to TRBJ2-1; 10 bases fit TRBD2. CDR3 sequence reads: CASSFSGRTYNEQFF. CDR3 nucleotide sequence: TGTGCCAGCAGCTTTAGCGGGAGGACCTACAATGAGCAGTTCTTC.